The sequence of this T cell receptor (beta chain) was determined in a study of CD8+ T cells in alopecia areata. CDR3 length equals 11 residues. V was pared by 5 bases and J by 5 bases, with 9 bases between. CDR1 and CDR2 from the germline V gene are SQVTM and ANQGSEA. The sequencing template was cDNA reverse transcribed from extracted RNA. Only in-frame clones appear in the TCRdb table, and some are missing; sequencing was by immunoSEQ multiplex PCR. This table holds about 150,000 clones, less than 65% found once. The sequencing input was CD8+ T cells sorted from blood. The chain combines TRBV29-1 with TRBJ2-5; D is unclear. This TCR was recovered from a human donor in good health. The CDR3 spells CSVWSAETQYF. CDR3 nucleotides: TGCAGCGTTTGGAGTGCGGAGACCCAGTACTTC. The full variable domain, rest sourced from reference TRBV29-1 and TRBJ2-5, is SAVISQKPSRDICQRGTSLTIQCQVDSQVTMMFWYRQQPGQSLTLIATANQGSEATYESGFVIDKFPISRPNLTFSTLTVSNMSPEDSSIYLCSVWSAETQYFGPGTRLLVL.